A single sample gave rise to the 18 T cell receptor beta chains below, sequenced in a study of response to subunit inactivated influenza vaccine (dated by TCRdb to the late 2010s). The receptor library was made with RT-PCR. For sequencing, an Illumina HiSeq 2500 was employed. The public reads were reanalyzed by TCRdb: fastp trimming at Q25, MiXCR alignment, in-frame beta chains only. Identical CDR3 protein sequences are pooled into one entry, listed with their most common genes and DNA. In all, the sample holds over 800,000 distinct CDR3 sequences, and 21% of those were seen once. The top ten clonotypes cover about a tenth of the sample. The sample here was PBMCs from blood, taken less than 6 days after vaccination. Receptors originate from a man aged 45-65 years who received an inactivated influenza vaccine. Donor details come from another sample of the same person, matched by shared clones.

This clonotype was counted a few times. The J gene is TRBJ2-1, the V gene TRBV2, with D perhaps TRBD2 (6 bases). V gave up 8 bases and J gave up 8 bases, with 13 bases separating them. Germline assignment: CDR1 SNHLY and CDR2 FYNNEI. This CDR3 is built from 12 residues. The CDR3 DNA sequence: TGTGCCAGCGGGGGGTCGTGGGATGAGCAGTTCTTC. Protein: CASGGSWDEQFF.

This chain connects TRBV15 to TRBJ2-1; unclear D gene. The CDR3 consists of 13 residues. The germline V and J ends were trimmed by 0 bases and 4 bases, with 4 bases remaining between them. Germline lookup yields CDR1 LNHNV and CDR2 YYDKDF (reference sequence). CDR3 protein: CATSRDPYNEQFF. The CDR3 nucleotides are TGTGCCACCAGCAGAGATCCTTACAATGAGCAGTTCTTC. Full variable domain (remainder filled in from reference TRBV15 and TRBJ2-1): DAMVIQNPRYQVTQFGKPVTLSCSQTLNHNVMYWYQQKSSQAPKLLFHYYDKDFNNEADTPDNFQSRRPNTSFCFLDIRSPGLGDTAMYLCATSRDPYNEQFFGPGTRLTVL.

This clonotype has just a few counts. The V call is TRBV7-9, the J call TRBJ1-1; D gene ambiguous. The CDR3 length is 12 residues. Trimming pared 5 bases from V and 7 bases from J, leaving 11 bases between. The germline V gene has CDR1 SEHNR and CDR2 FQNEAQ (reference sequence). CDR3 DNA sequence: TGTGCCAGCAGCCCCGTTCAGGTTGAAGCTTTCTTT. Its protein is CASSPVQVEAFF.

The chain is built from TRBV7-8 and TRBJ2-7, with D unclear. Trimming took off 6 bases at V and 0 bases at J, with 15 bases between the two ends. Germline loops: CDR1 SGHVS, CDR2 FQNEAQ. CDR3 size: 15 residues. The CDR3 reads CASSPTRSLSYEQYF. The CDR3 DNA sequence: TGTGCCAGCAGTCCAACCAGGAGTCTCTCCTACGAGCAGTACTTC.

In this sample, this clonotype turned up a few times. This chain joins TRBV19 and TRBJ1-2, with D hard to call. Germline V gene sequence: CDR1 LNHDA, CDR2 SQIVND (reference sequence). V lost 1 base to trimming and J lost 4 bases, with 10 bases between them. CDR3 length equals 14 residues. CDR3 residues: CASSIADSAYGYTF. The DNA of the CDR3 is TGTGCCAGTAGTATAGCCGATTCGGCCTATGGCTACACCTTC.

V is TRBV7-2 and J is TRBJ2-1, with 11 bases that match TRBD2. J gave up 7 bases and V 1 base, and 3 bases lay outside the gene matches. CDR3 size: 15 residues. Germline lookup yields CDR1 SGHTA and CDR2 FQGNSA. The CDR3 DNA reads TGTGCCAGCAGCTTAGATAGCGGGAGGGAAAATGAGCAGTTCTTC. It encodes CASSLDSGRENEQFF.

The CDR3: CASSLSGGAASEQFF. In nucleotides, the CDR3 is TGTGCCAGCAGCCTGAGCGGGGGGGCAGCGTCTGAGCAGTTCTTC. The gene calls are TRBV9 and TRBJ2-1, with 10 bases fitting TRBD2. This CDR3 has 15 residues. V lost 4 bases, J lost 9 bases, and 10 bases stayed unmatched. Germline V CDR1 and CDR2: SGDLS, YYNGEE.

This clonotype was seen more than once but under ten times. This chain joins TRBV20-1 and TRBJ2-7; no firm D call. This CDR3 has 14 amino acids. The V end was cut by 3 bases, the J end by 2 bases, with 14 bases between. Germline CDR1 is DFQATT and CDR2 is SNEGSKA (reference sequence). Here the CDR3 reads CSASRPMAPYEQYF. The CDR3 nucleotides read TGCAGTGCTAGCCGACCAATGGCACCCTACGAGCAGTACTTC.

Only a few counts were recorded for this clonotype. The rearrangement links TRBV6-1 to TRBJ2-1; 7 nucleotides match TRBD2. The CDR3 has 17 residues. V lost 6 bases to trimming and J lost 0 bases; unmatched junction nucleotides: 11. In germline, CDR1 is MNHNS, CDR2 SASEGT. Written as DNA, the CDR3 is TGTGCCAGCAGCCTCAAGGGCGGGAGCTACTCCTACAATGAGCAGTTCTTC. It is translated as CASSLKGGSYSYNEQFF.

This clonotype was observed a few times. The DNA of the CDR3 is TGTGCCAGCAGCTCGACAATTACCGGGACCAACTACGAGCAGTACTTC. The encoded protein is CASSSTITGTNYEQYF. The rearrangement uses TRBV13 and TRBJ2-7; D possibly uses TRBD1 or TRBD2 (5 bases each). V dropped 4 bases and J dropped 3 bases, with 19 bases sitting between them. Germline V gene lookup returns CDR1 PRHDT and CDR2 FYEKMQ (reference sequence). There are 16 residues in the CDR3.

In its sample, this clonotype was seen a few times. The chain recombines TRBV5-1 with TRBJ2-7; D not certain. There are 13 residues in the CDR3. Trimming pared 0 bases from V and 3 bases from J, leaving 7 bases between. Per the germline V gene, CDR1 is SGHRS and CDR2 is YFSETQ. The CDR3 nucleotides are TGCGCCAGCAGCTTGGAGAGTTACTACGAGCAGTACTTC. Translation gives CASSLESYYEQYF.

There are a few counts of this clonotype. CDR3 coding DNA: TGTGCCAGCAGTTTAGATAACGGCGGGGAGCTGTTTTTT. This gives the protein CASSLDNGGELFF. The V call is TRBV12-3 or TRBV12-4, the J call TRBJ2-2; D remains unclear. The CDR3 runs to 13 residues. The V end lost 1 base, the J end lost 7 bases, and 7 bases lay between the germline ends.

The chain is built from TRBV4-3 and TRBJ2-7; 7 bases are shared with TRBD1. CDR1 and CDR2 from the germline V gene are LGHNA and YSLEER. J was trimmed by 5 bases and V by 0 bases; bases with no gene match: 4. This CDR3 comprises 14 residues. The CDR3, as DNA: TGCGCCAGCAGCCAAGATAGGACAGGTAACGAGCAGTACTTC. It codes for CASSQDRTGNEQYF.

This clonotype was seen ten or more times. The gene calls are TRBV4-2 and TRBJ1-5; 7 bases fit TRBD1. The CDR3 contains 16 residues. Germline trimming cut 0 bases from V and 4 bases from J; bases unmatched to any gene: 6. CDR1 LGHNA and CDR2 YNFKEQ come from the germline V gene. In nucleotides, the CDR3 is TGTGCCAGCAGCCAAGAAAAGGGGGCGCGTAATCAGCCCCAGCATTTT. This translates into CASSQEKGARNQPQHF.

Notes on this clonotype: A much larger clone lies one base from this, so it may be a read error. This rearrangement joins TRBV10-3 to TRBJ1-1; TRBD1 matches at 9 bases. Germline V gene sequence: CDR1 ENHRY, CDR2 SYGVKD. The CDR3 covers 15 residues. The DNA of the CDR3 is TGTGCCATCAAAGGGACAGGGAACATGAACACTGAAGCTCTCTTT. Translation gives CAIKGTGNMNTEALF.

This clonotype was seen at least ten times. The chain has TRBV20-1 and TRBJ2-5, with D perhaps TRBD2 (5 bases). CDR3 size: 12 residues. Germline CDR1 and CDR2: DFQATT and SNEGSKA (reference sequence). The V gene lost 2 bases and the J gene lost 5 bases, with 9 bases spanning the gap. CDR3 region: CSARLAGETQYF. Written as DNA, the CDR3 is TGCAGTGCTAGACTAGCTGGGGAGACCCAGTACTTC.

Concerning this clonotype: At one of its ends the junction is not consistent with the germline gene, which may arise from a read error. This chain links TRBV20-1 with TRBJ2-1, with TRBD2 matching over 11 bases. CDR1 DFQATT and CDR2 SNEGSKA come from the germline V gene (reference sequence). CDR3 size: 17 residues. The CDR3 coding sequence is TGCAGTGCTGGAGATCCTAGCGGGGGGCACTCCTACAATGAGCAGTTCTTC. This translates into CSAGDPSGGHSYNEQFF.

The chain uses TRBV20-1 and TRBJ2-7; possibly TRBD2 for D (5 bases). Trimming removed 6 bases from V and 5 bases from J, with 17 bases in between. The CDR3 loop spans 13 amino acids. CDR1 is DFQATT, CDR2 SNEGSKA, per germline (reference sequence). The CDR3: CSARRLADDEQYF. Written as DNA, the CDR3 is TGCAGTGCCCGAAGGCTAGCCGATGACGAGCAGTACTTC.